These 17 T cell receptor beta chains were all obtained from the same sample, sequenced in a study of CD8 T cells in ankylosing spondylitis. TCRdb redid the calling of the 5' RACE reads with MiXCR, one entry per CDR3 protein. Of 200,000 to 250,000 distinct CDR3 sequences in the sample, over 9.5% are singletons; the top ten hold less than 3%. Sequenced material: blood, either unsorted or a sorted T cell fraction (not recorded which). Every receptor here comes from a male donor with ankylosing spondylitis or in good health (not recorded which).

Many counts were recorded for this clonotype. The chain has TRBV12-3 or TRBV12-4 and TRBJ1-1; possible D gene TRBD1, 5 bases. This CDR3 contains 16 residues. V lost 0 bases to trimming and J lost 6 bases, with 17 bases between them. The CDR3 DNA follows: TGTGCCAGCAGTTTAGCGGCAGGGAACGGGCGGCCTGAAGCTTTCTTT. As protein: CASSLAAGNGRPEAFF.

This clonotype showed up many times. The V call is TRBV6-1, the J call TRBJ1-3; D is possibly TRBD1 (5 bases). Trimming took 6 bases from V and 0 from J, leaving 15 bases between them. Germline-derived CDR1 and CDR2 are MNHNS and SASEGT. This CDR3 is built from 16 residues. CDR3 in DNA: TGTGCCAGCAGGCGGGACTCCATAAGCTCTGGAAACACCATATATTTT. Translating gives CASRRDSISSGNTIYF.

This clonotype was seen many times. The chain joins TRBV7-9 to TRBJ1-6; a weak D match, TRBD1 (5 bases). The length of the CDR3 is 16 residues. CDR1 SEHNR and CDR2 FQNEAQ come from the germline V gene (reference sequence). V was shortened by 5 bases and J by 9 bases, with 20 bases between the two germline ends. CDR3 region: CASSPLWAGQSSPLHF. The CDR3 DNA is TGTGCCAGCAGCCCTCTATGGGCAGGACAAAGTTCACCCCTCCACTTT.

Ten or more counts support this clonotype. CDR3 residues: CASSHGQGKHEQYF. For the CDR3, the DNA is TGCGCCAGCAGCCATGGACAGGGAAAGCACGAGCAGTACTTC. The chain employs TRBV4-1 and TRBJ2-7; 8 bases line up with TRBD1. Germline V lookup: CDR1 MGHRA, CDR2 YSYEKL. Losses at the gene ends were 3 bases for V and 5 bases for J; bases not matched to a gene: 6. This CDR3 comprises 14 residues.

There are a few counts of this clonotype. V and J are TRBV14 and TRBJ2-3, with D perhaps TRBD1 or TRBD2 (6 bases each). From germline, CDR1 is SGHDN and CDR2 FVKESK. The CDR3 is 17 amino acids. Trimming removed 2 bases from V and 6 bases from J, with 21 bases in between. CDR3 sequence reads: CASSQKSRGGGDDTQYF. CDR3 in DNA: TGTGCCAGCAGCCAAAAGTCAAGAGGGGGAGGAGACGATACGCAGTATTTT.

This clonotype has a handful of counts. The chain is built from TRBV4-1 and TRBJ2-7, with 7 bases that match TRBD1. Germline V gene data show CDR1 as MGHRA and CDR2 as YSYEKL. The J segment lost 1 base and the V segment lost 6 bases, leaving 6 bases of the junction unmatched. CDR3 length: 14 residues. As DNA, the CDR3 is TGCGCCAGCAGTCTCCGGGACAGATCCTACGAGCAGTACTTC. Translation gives CASSLRDRSYEQYF.

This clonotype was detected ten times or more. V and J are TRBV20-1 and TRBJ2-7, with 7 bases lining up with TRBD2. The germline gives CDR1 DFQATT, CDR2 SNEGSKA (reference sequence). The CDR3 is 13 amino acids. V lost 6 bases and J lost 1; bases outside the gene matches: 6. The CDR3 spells CSAPSSGSYEQYF. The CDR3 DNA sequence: TGCAGTGCCCCTTCTAGCGGATCCTACGAGCAGTACTTC.

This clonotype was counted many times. The CDR3 DNA is TGTGCCAGCAGTTACCCGCTAGCGGGGGGTCAAGAGACCCAGTACTTC. It translates to CASSYPLAGGQETQYF. This sequence joins TRBV6-5 and TRBJ2-5; 11 bases match TRBD2. V lost 2 bases and J lost 2; bases outside the gene matches: 4. Germline loops: CDR1 MNHEY, CDR2 SVGAGI. The CDR3 is 16 residues long.

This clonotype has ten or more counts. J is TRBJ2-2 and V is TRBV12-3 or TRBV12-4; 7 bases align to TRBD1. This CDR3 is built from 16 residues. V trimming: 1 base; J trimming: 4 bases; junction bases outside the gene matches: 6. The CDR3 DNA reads TGTGCCAGCAGTTTAGGACAGGGTTCGGGCACCGGGGAGCTGTTTTTT. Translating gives CASSLGQGSGTGELFF.

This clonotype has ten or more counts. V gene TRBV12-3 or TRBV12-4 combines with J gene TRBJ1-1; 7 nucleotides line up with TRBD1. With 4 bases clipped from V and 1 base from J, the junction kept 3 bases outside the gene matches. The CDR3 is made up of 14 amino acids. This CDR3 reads CASSYQGGNTEAFF. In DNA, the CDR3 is TGTGCCAGCAGTTATCAGGGGGGGAACACTGAAGCTTTCTTT.

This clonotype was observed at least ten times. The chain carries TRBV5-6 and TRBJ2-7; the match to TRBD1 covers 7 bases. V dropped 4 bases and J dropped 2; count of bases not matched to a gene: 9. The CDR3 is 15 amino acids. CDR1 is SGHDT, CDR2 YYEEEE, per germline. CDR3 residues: CASSPLNRGTYEQYF. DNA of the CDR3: TGTGCCAGCAGCCCGCTTAACAGGGGAACCTACGAGCAGTACTTC.

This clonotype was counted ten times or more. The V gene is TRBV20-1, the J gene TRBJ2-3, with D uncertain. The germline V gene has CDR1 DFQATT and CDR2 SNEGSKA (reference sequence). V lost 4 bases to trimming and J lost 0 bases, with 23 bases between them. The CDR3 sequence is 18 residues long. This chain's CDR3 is CSATARPRLNLSTDTQYF. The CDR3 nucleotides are TGCAGTGCTACGGCCCGGCCAAGACTGAACCTTAGCACAGATACGCAGTATTTT.

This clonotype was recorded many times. CDR3 nucleotides: TGTGCCAGCAGTTTAGGGTGGGGACAGGGAAACTACAATGAGCAGTTCTTC. It codes for CASSLGWGQGNYNEQFF. The rearrangement links TRBV27 to TRBJ2-1, with 9 bases that match TRBD1. The V segment lost 2 bases and the J segment 3 bases; nucleotides outside the gene matches: 8. The germline CDR1 and CDR2 sequences are MNHEY and SMNVEV (reference sequence). The CDR3 has 17 residues.

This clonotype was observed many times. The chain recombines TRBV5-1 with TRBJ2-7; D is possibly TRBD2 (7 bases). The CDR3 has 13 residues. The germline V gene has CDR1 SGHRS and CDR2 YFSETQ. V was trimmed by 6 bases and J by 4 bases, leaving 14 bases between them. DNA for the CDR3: TGCGCCAGCAAAGGACAGCGGGAATACGAGCAGTACTTC. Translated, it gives CASKGQREYEQYF. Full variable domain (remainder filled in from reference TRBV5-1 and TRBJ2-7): KAGVTQTPRYLIKTRGQQVTLSCSPISGHRSVSWYQQTPGQGLQFLFEYFSETQRNKGNFPGRFSGRQFSNSRSEMNVSTLELGDSALYLCASKGQREYEQYFGPGTRLTVT.

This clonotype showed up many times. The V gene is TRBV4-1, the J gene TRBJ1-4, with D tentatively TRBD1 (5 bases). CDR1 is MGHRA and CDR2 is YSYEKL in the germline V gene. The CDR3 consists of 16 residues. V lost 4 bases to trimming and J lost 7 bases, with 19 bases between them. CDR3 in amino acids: CASSLLNVDGGEKLFF. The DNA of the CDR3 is TGCGCCAGCAGCCTATTAAACGTGGATGGGGGTGAAAAACTGTTTTTT.

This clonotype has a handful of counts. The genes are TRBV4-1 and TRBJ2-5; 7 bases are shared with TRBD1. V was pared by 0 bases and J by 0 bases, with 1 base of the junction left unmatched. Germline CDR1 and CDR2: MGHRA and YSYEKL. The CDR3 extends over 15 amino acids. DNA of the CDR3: TGCGCCAGCAGCCAAGAAGGGACAGACCAAGAGACCCAGTACTTC. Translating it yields CASSQEGTDQETQYF.

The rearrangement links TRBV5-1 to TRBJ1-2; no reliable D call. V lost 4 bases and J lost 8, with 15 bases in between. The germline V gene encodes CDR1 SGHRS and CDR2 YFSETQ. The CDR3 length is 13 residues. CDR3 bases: TGCGCCAGCAGCCCCGACCGCCCTCACGGCTACACCTTC. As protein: CASSPDRPHGYTF. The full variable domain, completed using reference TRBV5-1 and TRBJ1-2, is KAGVTQTPRYLIKTRGQQVTLSCSPISGHRSVSWYQQTPGQGLQFLFEYFSETQRNKGNFPGRFSGRQFSNSRSEMNVSTLELGDSALYLCASSPDRPHGYTFGSGTRLTVV.